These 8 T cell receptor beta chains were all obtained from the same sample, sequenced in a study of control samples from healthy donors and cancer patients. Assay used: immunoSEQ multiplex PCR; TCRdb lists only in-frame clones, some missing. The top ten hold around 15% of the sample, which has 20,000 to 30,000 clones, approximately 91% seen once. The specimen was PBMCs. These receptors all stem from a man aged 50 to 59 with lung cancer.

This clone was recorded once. The CDR3 nucleotides read TGTGCCAGCAGCTTCATGGGGGCCGAAAACACTGAAGCTTTCTTT. Translation: CASSFMGAENTEAFF. The chain employs TRBV7-8 and TRBJ1-1; D possibly corresponds to TRBD1 (6 bases). The CDR3 runs to 15 residues. V dropped 3 bases and J dropped 2 bases, with 13 bases sitting between them. CDR1 SGHVS and CDR2 FQNEAQ come from the germline V gene.

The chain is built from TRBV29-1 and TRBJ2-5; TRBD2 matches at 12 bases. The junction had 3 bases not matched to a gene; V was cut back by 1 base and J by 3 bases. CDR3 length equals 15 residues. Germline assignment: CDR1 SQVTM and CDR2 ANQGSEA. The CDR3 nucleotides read TGCAGCGTTGAAGGGACTAGCGGGGTCGAAGAGACCCAGTACTTC. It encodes CSVEGTSGVEETQYF.

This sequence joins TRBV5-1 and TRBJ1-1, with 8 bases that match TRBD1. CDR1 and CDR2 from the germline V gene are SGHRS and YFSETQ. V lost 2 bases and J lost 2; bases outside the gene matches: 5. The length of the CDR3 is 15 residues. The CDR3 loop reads CASSFSGGINTEAFF. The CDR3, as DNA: TGCGCCAGCAGCTTCTCAGGGGGCATCAACACTGAAGCTTTCTTT.

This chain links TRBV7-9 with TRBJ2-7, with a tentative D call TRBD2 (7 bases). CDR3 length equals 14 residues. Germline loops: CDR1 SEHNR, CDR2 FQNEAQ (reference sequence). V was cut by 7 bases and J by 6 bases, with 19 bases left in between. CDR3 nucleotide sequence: TGTGCCAGCACCCTCTACGAGGGGGAGGGCGAGCAGTACTTC. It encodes CASTLYEGEGEQYF.

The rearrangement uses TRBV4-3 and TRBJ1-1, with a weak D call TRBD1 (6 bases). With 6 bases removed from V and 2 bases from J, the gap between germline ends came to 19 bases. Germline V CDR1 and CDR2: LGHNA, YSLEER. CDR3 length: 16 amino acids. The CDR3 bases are TGCGCCAGCAGGCTACAAGGGGGAGGGAAAAACACTGAAGCTTTCTTT. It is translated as CASRLQGGGKNTEAFF.

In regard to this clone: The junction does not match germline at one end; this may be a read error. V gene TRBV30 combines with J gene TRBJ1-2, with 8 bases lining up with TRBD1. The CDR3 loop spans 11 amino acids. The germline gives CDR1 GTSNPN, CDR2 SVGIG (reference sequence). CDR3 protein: CAWTPGEQGAF. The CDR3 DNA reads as TGTGCCTGGACCCCAGGGGAACAGGGGGCCTTC.

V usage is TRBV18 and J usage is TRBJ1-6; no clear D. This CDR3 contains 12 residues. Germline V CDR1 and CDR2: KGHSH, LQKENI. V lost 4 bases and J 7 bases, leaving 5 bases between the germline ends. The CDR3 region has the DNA TGTGCCAGCTCACAGGGCAATTCACCCCTCCACTTT. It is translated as CASSQGNSPLHF.

In DNA form, the CDR3 reads TGCGCCAGCAGCTTGGCCCCGACCCTTTCGACGGGCACTAATGAAAAACTGTTTTTT. It is translated as CASSLAPTLSTGTNEKLFF. The J gene is TRBJ1-4, the V gene TRBV5-1; unclear D gene. This CDR3 has 19 residues. The germline CDR1 and CDR2 sequences are SGHRS and YFSETQ. Deletions cut 0 bases from V and 2 bases from J, with 20 bases between.